This TCR beta chain comes out of a study of T-cell reconstitution after alpha-beta-depleted transplantation in children. A library of TCRbeta sequences, prepared with unique molecular identifiers, was generated. TCRdb re-analysed the PCR reads in MiXCR, keeping a single row per CDR3 protein. This table holds approximately 82,000 distinct CDR3 sequences, 15% found once. V lost 4 bases, J lost 2 bases, and 18 bases lay in between. The V gene's germline CDR1 is SGHRS and CDR2 YFSETQ. This CDR3 is 16 amino acids long. This clonotype came up a few times. Antigen specificity is unknown. Study-wide findings and caveats: T-cell numbers and diversity, one year after transplant, stemmed largely from T cells that were newly produced.

The specimen was PBMCs, mostly from graft donor cells, collected 180 days after TCRalphabeta/CD19-depleted stem cell transplant. This clonotype was obtained from a male patient between 2 and 10 years old who had a stem cell transplant for acute lymphoblastic leukemia, so the T cells may come from the graft donor. J is TRBJ2-5 and V is TRBV5-1; D possibly uses TRBD1 or TRBD2 (6 bases each). In DNA form, the CDR3 reads TGCGCCAGCAGCCCTGGATTGGGGGGCCGTCAAGAGACCCAGTACTTC. Translated: CASSPGLGGRQETQYF. The full variable domain, with the rest looked up from reference TRBV5-1 and TRBJ2-5, is KAGVTQTPRYLIKTRGQQVTLSCSPISGHRSVSWYQQTPGQGLQFLFEYFSETQRNKGNFPGRFSGRQFSNSRSEMNVSTLELGDSALYLCASSPGLGGRQETQYFGPGTRLLVL.